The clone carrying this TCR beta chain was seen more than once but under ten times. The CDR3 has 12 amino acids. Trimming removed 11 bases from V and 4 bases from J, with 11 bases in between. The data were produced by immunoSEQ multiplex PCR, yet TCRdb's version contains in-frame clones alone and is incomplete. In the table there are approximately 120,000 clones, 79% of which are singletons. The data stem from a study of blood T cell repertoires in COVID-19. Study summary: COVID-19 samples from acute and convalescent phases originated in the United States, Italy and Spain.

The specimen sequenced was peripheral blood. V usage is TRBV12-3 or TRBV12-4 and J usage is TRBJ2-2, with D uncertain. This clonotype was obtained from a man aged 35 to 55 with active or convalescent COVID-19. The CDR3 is CAAISGTGELFF. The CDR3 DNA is TGTGCCGCAATCAGTGGCACCGGGGAGCTGTTTTTT.